A single sample is the source of the 2 T cell receptor beta chains below, sequenced in a study of shared clonotypes between healthy human individuals. CD45RO negativity and positive selection for CCR7 defined naive CD8 cells, a population that excluded terminally differentiated effector memory CD45RA+ cells. Generated by immunoSEQ multiplex PCR, the TCRdb table keeps only in-frame clones and is missing some. Of hundreds of thousands of clones in the sample, 85% to 95% are singletons; the top ten hold 0.095% to 0.14%. Sequenced material: naive CD8+ T cells sorted from blood. These receptors originate from a woman in her thirties in good health.

The genes are TRBV21-1 and TRBJ2-2; TRBD1, the D gene given by the table, was not confirmed from the DNA. TRBV21-1 represents a pseudogene. The CDR3 covers 14 residues. The CDR3 is CASSTGGNTGELFF. CDR3 in DNA: TGTGCCAGCAGCACAGGGGGGAACACCGGGGAGCTGTTTTTT.

The chain joins TRBV13 to TRBJ2-1; 11 bases line up with TRBD2. The CDR3 runs 15 residues. After removal of 5 bases from V and 4 bases from J, the junction contained 4 bases not matched to a gene. Per germline, CDR1 PRHDT and CDR2 FYEKMQ (reference sequence). Here the CDR3 reads CASSGIAGGYNEQFF. The CDR3 DNA follows: TGTGCCAGCAGCGGAATAGCGGGAGGGTACAATGAGCAGTTCTTC.